The 24 T cell receptor beta chains given below trace back to one sample, sequenced in a study of T cells expressing NK-cell markers. TCRdb re-called the 5' RACE reads; every CDR3 protein appears as one record, without DNA. The sample table sets out about 260,000 distinct CDR3 sequences. The sequencing input was blood T cells: a sorted CD56 or NKG2C T cell subset, CD4+ or CD8+ T cells, or bulk PBMC T cells (not recorded which). These receptors all come from a woman aged 18-70 years in good health.

The chain links TRBV29-1 to TRBJ2-5; TCRdb selects TRBD1, and the lack of DNA leaves this call unchecked. CDR3 length equals 12 residues. The germline gives CDR1 SQVTM, CDR2 ANQGSEA. CDR3 sequence reads: CSVARLQETQYF. Full variable domain (missing parts from reference TRBV29-1 and TRBJ2-5): SAVISQKPSRDICQRGTSLTIQCQVDSQVTMMFWYRQQPGQSLTLIATANQGSEATYESGFVIDKFPISRPNLTFSTLTVSNMSPEDSSIYLCSVARLQETQYFGPGTRLLVL.

The V call is TRBV11-2, the J call TRBJ2-3; TCRdb's D gene call, TRBD2, goes unchecked for lack of DNA. The V gene's germline CDR1 is SGHAT and CDR2 FQNNGV. The CDR3 contains 16 residues. CDR3 sequence: CASSLGLRESTDTQYF.

V usage is TRBV25-1 and J usage is TRBJ1-4. Germline CDR1 MGHDK, CDR2 SYGVNS. The CDR3 sequence is 14 residues long. The CDR3 loop is CASRETGTSRKLFF.

The gene calls are TRBV20-1 and TRBJ2-1; the TRBD2 assignment by TCRdb is unverifiable without DNA. Germline CDR1 reads DFQATT; CDR2 reads SNEGSKA (reference sequence). The length of the CDR3 is 14 residues. The CDR3 loop is CSANDNRRVNEQFF.

The chain joins TRBV12-3 or TRBV12-4 to TRBJ1-1; TCRdb's D call, TRBD1, is unchecked because there is no DNA. There are 14 residues in the CDR3. The CDR3 spells CASSEGTANTEAFF.

The CDR3 sequence: CASSPTGLGTGELFF. The chain carries TRBV9 and TRBJ2-2; TCRdb picks TRBD2, but there is no DNA to check that call. The CDR3 covers 15 residues. Germline V gene sequence: CDR1 SGDLS, CDR2 YYNGEE.

V and J are TRBV4-3 and TRBJ2-3; TCRdb's assignment of TRBD1 cannot be checked, as there is no DNA. Germline V lookup: CDR1 LGHNA, CDR2 YSLEER. The CDR3 spans 15 residues. CDR3 sequence: CASSHGRGSTDTQYF.

The rearrangement uses TRBV12-3 or TRBV12-4 and TRBJ2-2; TCRdb proposes TRBD2, but this gene call is untestable without DNA. The CDR3 contains 15 residues. The chain's CDR3 is CASRPTSGGTGELFF.

The genes are TRBV12-3 or TRBV12-4 and TRBJ2-2; the D call of TRBD2 rests on TCRdb alone, since no DNA is present to check it. The CDR3 loop spans 15 amino acids. The CDR3 sequence: CASSYGGKNTGELFF.

The chain couples TRBV11-2 to TRBJ2-5; the TRBD1 assignment by TCRdb is unverifiable without DNA. The CDR3 contains 14 residues. Germline loops: CDR1 SGHAT, CDR2 FQNNGV. The CDR3 loop reads CASRPTGGSETQYF.

J is TRBJ1-5 and V is TRBV15. The CDR3 extends over 13 amino acids. Germline V lookup: CDR1 LNHNV, CDR2 YYDKDF (reference sequence). The CDR3 protein is CATSGGGGQPQHF.

The chain carries TRBV5-1 and TRBJ2-7; TCRdb indicates TRBD2, and absent DNA this call remains unverified. CDR3 size: 16 residues. Germline CDR1 and CDR2: SGHRS and YFSETQ. The CDR3 loop reads CASSFSGTHRPGEQYF.

This chain connects TRBV21-1 to TRBJ2-2; the D call from TCRdb, TRBD2, cannot be confirmed without DNA. TRBV21-1 is shown as a pseudogene. The CDR3 covers 18 residues. This chain's CDR3 is CASSKGGGLHANTGELFF.

This sequence joins TRBV7-2 and TRBJ2-1; TCRdb lists TRBD2, though no DNA is available to test this call. Germline V gene sequence: CDR1 SGHTA, CDR2 FQGNSA. The CDR3 loop spans 15 amino acids. This CDR3 is CASSLAQTRRSEQFF.

V gene TRBV7-8 combines with J gene TRBJ2-3. The CDR3 covers 11 residues. In germline, CDR1 is SGHVS, CDR2 FQNEAQ. The CDR3 is CASSPTRGQYF.

The rearrangement uses TRBV10-3 and TRBJ2-3. The CDR3 spans 13 residues. Germline V gene lookup returns CDR1 ENHRY and CDR2 SYGVKD. The CDR3 sequence: CAISEGRTDTQYF.

The chain joins TRBV5-1 to TRBJ2-5; TCRdb indicates TRBD1, and absent DNA this call remains unverified. From germline, CDR1 is SGHRS and CDR2 YFSETQ. The CDR3 length is 16 residues. The CDR3 sequence: CASSPNAGPIQETQYF.

The chain links TRBV12-3 or TRBV12-4 to TRBJ1-2; TCRdb's D call, TRBD1, is unchecked because there is no DNA. The CDR3 totals 15 residues. The CDR3 here is CASSRSGRGVGGYTF.

V and J are TRBV11-2 and TRBJ2-1; TCRdb calls TRBD2, which cannot be checked without DNA. The CDR3 has 18 amino acids. Germline loops: CDR1 SGHAT, CDR2 FQNNGV. CDR3 in amino acids: CASSSTGTSGGGYNEQFF.

The chain has TRBV20-1 and TRBJ1-6; TCRdb reports TRBD1, a call that lacks DNA to check it against. Looked up from germline, CDR1 is DFQATT and CDR2 is SNEGSKA (reference sequence). This CDR3 is built from 14 residues. CDR3 amino acids: CSARRDRDNSPLHF.

The CDR3 here is CSAQKLASDSTDTQYF. J is TRBJ2-3 and V is TRBV29-1; TCRdb's D call, TRBD2, is unchecked because there is no DNA. The germline V gene encodes CDR1 SQVTM and CDR2 ANQGSEA. This CDR3 has 16 residues.

V is TRBV7-2 and J is TRBJ2-5. Germline V gene lookup returns CDR1 SGHTA and CDR2 FQGNSA. CDR3 size: 13 residues. The CDR3 protein is CASSSSWQETQYF.

The J gene is TRBJ2-3, the V gene TRBV4-3; checking the TCRdb D call of TRBD2 is not possible without DNA. CDR1 and CDR2 from the germline V gene are LGHNA and YSLEER. CDR3 size: 14 residues. CDR3 sequence reads: CASALGGDTDTQYF.

The CDR3 loop reads CASSIGQSYGYTF. The gene calls are TRBV11-2 and TRBJ1-2; with no DNA, the TCRdb D assignment of TRBD1 cannot be verified. The CDR3 is made up of 13 amino acids. Germline V gene lookup returns CDR1 SGHAT and CDR2 FQNNGV. The full variable domain, with the rest looked up from reference TRBV11-2 and TRBJ1-2, is EAGVAQSPRYKIIEKRQSVAFWCNPISGHATLYWYQQILGQGPKLLIQFQNNGVVDDSQLPKDRFSAERLKGVDSTLKIQPAKLEDSAVYLCASSIGQSYGYTFGSGTRLTVV.